The clone carrying this T cell receptor (beta chain) has a single count. Its target is unknown. Data came from immunoSEQ multiplex PCR; TCRdb stores just in-frame clones and leaves some out. The sample records 92,000 or so clones, roughly nine tenths being singletons. This CDR3 spans 12 amino acids. Between the trimmed V and J ends, which lost 8 bases and 4 bases, there was a span of 11 bases. Germline CDR1 reads MDHEN; CDR2 reads SYDVKM. These data originate in a study of T cell responses to AZD1222 COVID-19 vaccine. General observations from the study: Nearly half of spike-specific TCRs reportedly target unmutated variant regions. After the peak T cell response, and only then, were repertoires sampled.

The chain is built from TRBV28 and TRBJ1-2, with D perhaps TRBD1 (6 bases). The sequence was obtained from an adult in good health. This material consisted of peripheral blood, taken on day 0 of AZD1222 vaccination. Here the CDR3 reads CASLRGGYGYTF. DNA for the CDR3: TGTGCCAGCCTCAGGGGAGGCTATGGCTACACCTTC.